This entry concerns a single T cell receptor beta chain. These data are taken from a study of blood T cell repertoires in COVID-19. Study in general: Italy, Spain and the United States were the sources of the convalescent and acute COVID-19 samples. In each case, the material was cDNA or gDNA derived from T cells, B-cell-depleted T cells, or PBMCs.

Per the authors' pipeline: Amplification of reference gene primers provided the estimated nucleated cell counts. Data came from immunoSEQ multiplex PCR; TCRdb stores just in-frame clones and leaves some out. Clone size and the V and J calls come from that table; the DNA yielded D and trimming. The sample comprises over 250,000 clones, 87% of which are singletons, and less than 3% rests with the top ten. V was trimmed by 4 bases and J by 5 bases, leaving 11 bases between them. The CDR3 runs to 14 residues. Germline V lookup: CDR1 MNHEY, CDR2 SMNVEV (reference sequence). The chain is built from TRBV27 and TRBJ2-2; D remains unclear. This sequence originates from a woman between 45 and 60 years old with acute or convalescent COVID-19. Sequencing used peripheral blood. CDR3 coding DNA: TGTGCCAGCAGTTATCCGGGTACGACCGGGGAGCTGTTTTTT. Translation: CASSYPGTTGELFF.